The 2 T cell receptor beta chains in this list originate from one sample, sequenced in a study of blood T cells in healthy people across ages. Combining a sample-barcoded 5' primer with a J-beta primer mix, a second PCR ran for about 7 to 11 cycles. TCRdb used MiXCR to reprocess the 5' RACE reads, holding one entry per CDR3 protein. There are 1.4 million to 1.5 million distinct CDR3 sequences in the sample; about 43% occur only once, and roughly 7.9% lies in the top ten. The sample comprised blood. The receptors were gathered from a woman in her late teens or twenties in good health.

The rearrangement joins TRBV2 to TRBJ2-3, with TRBD1 identical over 9 bases. The CDR3 is made up of 15 amino acids. Trimming at V came to 7 bases and at J to 3 bases, leaving 8 bases not matched to a gene. The germline CDR1 and CDR2 sequences are SNHLY and FYNNEI. The CDR3 sequence: CASIRPGTGTDTQYF. The CDR3 nucleotides are TGTGCCAGCATCCGTCCCGGGACAGGGACAGATACGCAGTATTTT.

V gene TRBV20-1 combines with J gene TRBJ2-7, with a weak D call TRBD2 (5 bases). The DNA end is more similar to TRBJ2-5, so the J call may be wrong. Per germline, CDR1 DFQATT and CDR2 SNEGSKA (reference sequence). The length of the CDR3 is 14 residues. CDR3 amino acids: CSARHGVNLGTQYF. Written as DNA, the CDR3 is TGCAGTGCTAGACACGGGGTAAACCTCGGGACCCAGTACTTC.